The next 8 T cell receptor beta chains were all read from a single sample in a study of blood T cell repertoires in COVID-19. The data were produced by immunoSEQ multiplex PCR, yet TCRdb's version contains in-frame clones alone and is incomplete. The repertoire includes a few hundred thousand clones, over 85% of them detected once, and roughly 0.87% sits in the top ten. The specimen sequenced was peripheral blood. All receptors derive from a man aged 18 to 30 with COVID-19, enrolled during active disease.

This chain uses TRBV11-2 with TRBJ2-1, with 9 bases that match TRBD1. Trimming took 4 bases from V and 7 from J; bases not matched to a gene: 14. The CDR3 contains 17 residues. Germline V gene data show CDR1 as SGHAT and CDR2 as FQNNGV. This CDR3 is CASSYLPGGTGLNEQFF. The DNA for the CDR3 is TGTGCCAGCAGCTACCTGCCTGGCGGGACAGGGTTGAATGAGCAGTTCTTC.

The J gene is TRBJ2-7, the V gene TRBV5-4; 8 bases agree with TRBD1. Germline CDR1 and CDR2: SGHNT and YYREEE (reference sequence). Trimming removed 4 bases from V and 2 bases from J; junction bases left unmatched: 2. This CDR3 comprises 13 residues. The CDR3 bases are TGTGCCAGCAGCCAACAGGGGGCCTACGAGCAGTACTTC. This gives the protein CASSQQGAYEQYF.

This chain uses TRBV6-5 with TRBJ2-1, with 8 bases that match TRBD2. The CDR3 totals 15 residues. From germline, CDR1 is MNHEY and CDR2 SVGAGI. Germline trimming cut 4 bases from V and 5 bases from J; bases unmatched to any gene: 7. Here the CDR3 reads CASSFGAGVDNEQFF. In nucleotides, the CDR3 is TGTGCCAGCAGTTTCGGAGCGGGAGTCGACAATGAGCAGTTCTTC.

J is TRBJ2-7 and V is TRBV5-1; D gene ambiguous. The V gene lost 8 bases and the J gene lost 2 bases, with 20 bases spanning the gap. Germline assignment: CDR1 SGHRS and CDR2 YFSETQ. The CDR3 runs 15 residues. The CDR3 loop reads CARADSGKEAYEQYF. The CDR3 DNA sequence: TGCGCCAGAGCCGATTCAGGTAAGGAAGCCTACGAGCAGTACTTC. The whole variable domain, filled in from reference TRBV5-1 and TRBJ2-7, reads KAGVTQTPRYLIKTRGQQVTLSCSPISGHRSVSWYQQTPGQGLQFLFEYFSETQRNKGNFPGRFSGRQFSNSRSEMNVSTLELGDSALYLCARADSGKEAYEQYFGPGTRLTVT.

This chain links TRBV6-2 or TRBV6-3 with TRBJ1-5; TRBD1 matches 8 bases. The ends lost 6 bases at V and 2 bases at J; junction bases unmatched: 9. Germline V gene lookup returns CDR1 MNHEY and CDR2 SVGEGT. CDR3 length: 16 residues. CDR3 protein: CASSQRTGFGNQPQHF. The CDR3 nucleotides are TGTGCCAGCAGCCAAAGGACAGGGTTTGGCAATCAGCCCCAGCATTTT.

The gene calls are TRBV21-1 and TRBJ2-5; TRBD2 was called by the table and not checked on the DNA. TRBV21-1 is described as a pseudogene. CDR3 size: 15 residues. The DNA for the CDR3 is TGTGCCAGCAGCAAAAGAGGACTGGGCGAAGAGACCCAGTACTTC. Its protein is CASSKRGLGEETQYF.

CDR3 region: CASSQGDRGYEQYF. As DNA, the CDR3 is TGTGCCAGCAGCCAAGGGGACAGGGGTTACGAGCAGTACTTC. The chain uses TRBV3-1 (or the pseudogene TRBV3-2) and TRBJ2-7; the match to TRBD1 covers 10 bases. This CDR3 has 14 amino acids. CDR1 LGHDT and CDR2 YNNKEL come from the germline V gene (reference sequence). The junction had 1 base not matched to a gene; V was cut back by 1 base and J by 4 bases.

This clone has more than one count but fewer than ten. The CDR3 bases are TGTGCCAGCAGCCGACAGGGGGGGAACATTCAGTACTTC. Protein sequence: CASSRQGGNIQYF. The genes are TRBV5-6 and TRBJ2-4, with 9 bases identical to TRBD1. Germline CDR1 is SGHDT and CDR2 is YYEEEE. The CDR3 is 13 residues long. V lost 4 bases and J lost 7; bases outside the gene matches: 3.